This passage covers 4 T cell receptor beta chains from one sample sequenced in a study of OX40 agonist ivuxolimab in advanced cancers. Only in-frame clones appear in the TCRdb table, and some are missing; sequencing was by immunoSEQ multiplex PCR. The sample lists approximately 77,000 clones; roughly nine tenths were seen once. Here the sequenced sample was CD4+ or CD8+ T cells sorted from blood, taken in a trial of the OX40 agonist ivuxolimab. Source of these receptors: an adult with an advanced solid tumor such as melanoma, head and neck, liver or kidney cancer.

The chain links TRBV10-1 to TRBJ2-7; D might be TRBD1 (6 bases). V lost 4 bases to trimming and J lost 6 bases, with 13 bases between them. The CDR3 extends over 13 amino acids. CDR1 is WNHNN and CDR2 is SYGVQD in the germline V gene (reference sequence). The CDR3 here is CASSASGVGEQYF. The CDR3 DNA reads as TGCGCCAGCAGTGCGTCAGGGGTGGGCGAGCAGTACTTC.

The V gene is TRBV4-3, the J gene TRBJ1-1, with a weak D call TRBD1 (5 bases). Trimming took 0 bases from V and 2 from J, leaving 10 bases between them. The CDR3 extends over 15 amino acids. Germline values: CDR1 LGHNA, CDR2 YSLEER. The CDR3 loop reads CASSQEYGANTEAFF. In DNA, the CDR3 is TGCGCCAGCAGCCAAGAATATGGGGCAAACACTGAAGCTTTCTTT.

The genes are TRBV7-8 and TRBJ2-1; D remains ambiguous. V dropped 7 bases and J dropped 0 bases, with 1 base sitting between them. The CDR3 sequence is 11 residues long. Germline V gene lookup returns CDR1 SGHVS and CDR2 FQNEAQ. Here the CDR3 DNA reads TGTGCCAGCACCTCCTACAATGAGCAGTTCTTC. Amino acid sequence: CASTSYNEQFF.

The rearrangement joins TRBV2 to TRBJ1-5, with TRBD1 identical over 9 bases. Germline assignment: CDR1 SNHLY and CDR2 FYNNEI. V trimming: 6 bases; J trimming: 5 bases; junction bases outside the gene matches: 8. The CDR3 covers 15 residues. The CDR3 here is CASSAGQGEDQPQHF. In nucleotides, the CDR3 is TGTGCCAGCAGCGCGGGACAGGGCGAAGATCAGCCCCAGCATTTT.